One sample yielded the 7 T cell receptor beta chains listed below, sequenced in a study of shared clonotypes between healthy human individuals. Sequenced by immunoSEQ multiplex PCR; TCRdb stores in-frame clones only, minus some. The table includes approximately 110,000 clones, 67% detected once. The source material was memory CD8+ T cells sorted from blood. Subset described: CD45RO+ cells pooled with CCR7-negative TemRA cells. The receptors stem from a woman younger than 45 in good health.

The chain joins TRBV5-6 to TRBJ2-7; 10 positions agree with TRBD2. Germline CDR1 SGHDT, CDR2 YYEEEE. The J segment lost 3 bases and the V segment lost 4 bases, leaving 10 bases of the junction unmatched. CDR3 length: 16 residues. The CDR3 DNA reads as TGTGCCAGCAGCACACCCGGGACTAGCGACTACTACGAGCAGTACTTC. Protein product: CASSTPGTSDYYEQYF.

In this sample, this clone turned up once. The chain links TRBV27 to TRBJ2-7, with D possibly being TRBD2 (5 bases). V was shortened by 2 bases and J by 1 base, with 12 bases between the two germline ends. The CDR3 runs to 15 residues. CDR1 is MNHEY, CDR2 SMNVEV, per germline (reference sequence). CDR3 DNA: TGTGCCAGCAGTTTAGTCACGGGATCGTCCTACGAGCAGTACTTC. Translation: CASSLVTGSSYEQYF.

The CDR3 DNA reads TGTGCCAGCAGTGAGTCAAGCGGGACCTACAATGAGCAGTTCTTC. It translates to CASSESSGTYNEQFF. V usage is TRBV6-1 and J usage is TRBJ2-1, with 7 bases identical to TRBD2. The germline V gene encodes CDR1 MNHNS and CDR2 SASEGT. The CDR3 is made up of 15 amino acids. With V trimmed by 3 bases and J by 2 bases, 4 bases remained unmatched.

The gene calls are TRBV5-4 and TRBJ2-1; D may be TRBD1 (6 bases). Germline loops: CDR1 SGHNT, CDR2 YYREEE (reference sequence). With 4 bases removed from V and 10 bases from J, the gap between germline ends came to 24 bases. The CDR3 sequence is 16 residues long. The CDR3 loop reads CASSRSPGARSHEQFF. Here the CDR3 DNA reads TGTGCCAGCAGCCGGAGTCCAGGGGCGCGAAGTCACGAGCAGTTCTTC. The full variable domain, in which reference TRBV5-4 and TRBJ2-1 provide the parts outside the CDR3, is ETGVTQSPTHLIKTRGQQVTLRCSSQSGHNTVSWYQQALGQGPQFIFQYYREEENGRGNFPPRFSGLQFPNYSSELNVNALELDDSALYLCASSRSPGARSHEQFFGPGTRLTVL.

A remark on this clone: This specimen includes other DNA sequences encoding the same CDR3. J is TRBJ2-1 and V is TRBV5-1; D call uncertain. This CDR3 contains 15 residues. V gave up 0 bases and J gave up 1 base, with 8 bases separating them. Germline CDR1 is SGHRS and CDR2 is YFSETQ. CDR3 loop: CASSLDSSSYNEQFF. The CDR3 DNA is TGCGCCAGCAGCTTGGATTCGAGTTCCTACAATGAGCAGTTCTTC. Full variable domain (remainder filled in from reference TRBV5-1 and TRBJ2-1): KAGVTQTPRYLIKTRGQQVTLSCSPISGHRSVSWYQQTPGQGLQFLFEYFSETQRNKGNFPGRFSGRQFSNSRSEMNVSTLELGDSALYLCASSLDSSSYNEQFFGPGTRLTVL.

V and J are TRBV6-5 and TRBJ2-7; D gene ambiguous. This CDR3 has 15 amino acids. Germline V gene sequence: CDR1 MNHEY, CDR2 SVGAGI. V lost 5 bases to trimming and J lost 2 bases, with 16 bases between them. The chain's CDR3 is CASSPAEDQAYEQYF. Written as DNA, the CDR3 is TGTGCCAGCAGTCCCGCCGAGGACCAAGCCTACGAGCAGTACTTC.

This clone turned up a few times. J is TRBJ1-4 and V is TRBV6-1, with TRBD1 identical over 8 bases. The CDR3 length is 15 residues. With V trimmed by 2 bases and J by 7 bases, 6 bases remained unmatched. CDR1 and CDR2 from the germline V gene are MNHNS and SASEGT. The CDR3 spells CASSETGTGGEKLFF. The CDR3 coding sequence is TGTGCCAGCAGTGAAACCGGGACAGGAGGTGAAAAACTGTTTTTT.